The 14 T cell receptor beta chains listed next were all sequenced from one sample in a study of tumor-infiltrating lymphocytes in primary liver carcinoma. Each 20-30 mg portion of unsorted bulk tissue served as the source for co-extraction of RNA and DNA. TCR beta cDNA was prepared out of around 460 ng total RNA by means of a constant-region primer. Slightly modified ARM-PCR, run as three nested multiplex PCR rounds, produced the TCR beta libraries. With TRBV1-TRBV30 forward primers and a C-beta reverse primer, the first two PCR rounds were run for 10 cycles each. TCRdb re-called the multiplex PCR reads with MiXCR, one entry per CDR3 protein. This table holds around 100,000 distinct CDR3 sequences, under 70% found once. The sample consisted of liver tumor tissue from sampling region 2. Subset in this sample: tumor region T2, inferior pole. The receptors were gathered from a woman in her sixties or seventies with primary liver carcinoma and hepatitis B virus infection.

On this clonotype: A much larger clone lies one base from this, so it may be a read error. This is likely a read error, given that the CDR3 carries no conserved phenylalanine or tryptophan at its end. The rearrangement links TRBV14 to TRBJ2-5; 7 nucleotides align to TRBD1. Germline-derived CDR1 and CDR2 are SGHDN and FVKESK. The junction had 9 bases not matched to a gene; V was cut back by 5 bases and J by 3 bases. The CDR3 consists of 15 residues. The CDR3 is CASSAPGGLKETQYL. In DNA form, the CDR3 reads TGTGCCAGCAGCGCGCCAGGGGGTCTGAAAGAGACCCAGTACCTC.

This chain uses TRBV6-5 with TRBJ2-2, with 8 bases identical to TRBD2. J gave up 0 bases and V 7 bases, and 4 bases lay outside the gene matches. The CDR3 length is 15 residues. CDR1 and CDR2 from the germline V gene are MNHEY and SVGAGI. CDR3 protein: CASKGLAPNTGELFF. In DNA form, the CDR3 reads TGTGCCAGCAAAGGACTAGCTCCGAACACCGGGGAGCTGTTTTTT.

This chain connects TRBV4-1 to TRBJ2-7, with D tentatively TRBD2 (6 bases). The CDR3 runs to 14 residues. Germline values: CDR1 MGHRA, CDR2 YSYEKL. Between the trimmed V and J ends, which lost 7 bases and 3 bases, there was a span of 16 bases. For the CDR3, the DNA is TGCGCCAGCAACCCCGCGCGGAGGGTCTACGAGCAGTACTTC. Protein: CASNPARRVYEQYF.

Turning to this clonotype: One end of the junction is discordant with germline, which a read error may explain. V is TRBV29-1 and J is TRBJ2-5, with D possibly TRBD1 on 7 matching bases. CDR1 and CDR2 from the germline V gene are SQVTM and ANQGSEA. The CDR3 covers 15 residues. The CDR3 nucleotides are TGCAGCATTGAACTCAGGGGGGATATTGAAGAGACCCAGTACTTC. Encoded protein: CSIELRGDIEETQYF.

A remark on this clonotype: A read error is likely, as this CDR3 ends without the conserved phenylalanine or tryptophan. The J gene is TRBJ2-1, the V gene TRBV28; possible D gene TRBD2, 5 bases. The CDR3 is 15 residues long. V dropped 1 base and J dropped 4 bases, with 11 bases sitting between them. The germline V gene encodes CDR1 MDHEN and CDR2 SYDVKM. The CDR3 DNA is TGTGCCAGCAGTTTATTAGGGAGCGTATACAATGAGCAGTTCTTG. It yields the protein CASSLLGSVYNEQFL.

This clonotype has a single count. At one of its ends the junction is not consistent with the germline gene, which may arise from a read error. CDR3 in amino acids: CASSQEGCQLQHF. The CDR3, as DNA: TGTGCTAGCAGCCAAGAGGGGTGTCAACTCCAGCATTTT. J is TRBJ1-5 and V is TRBV11-2, with D tentatively TRBD1 (5 bases). Per the germline V gene, CDR1 is SGHAT and CDR2 is FQNNGV. CDR3 size: 13 residues.

This clonotype came up once. The rearrangement joins TRBV11-2 to TRBJ1-3; possible D gene TRBD1, 5 bases. The length of the CDR3 is 18 residues. CDR1 and CDR2 from the germline V gene are SGHAT and FQNNGV. V was pared by 4 bases and J by 4 bases, with 23 bases between. The CDR3 DNA is TGTGCCAGCAGCTCACGCCCCCCGACAGATAGCTCGGGAAACACCATATATTTT. Protein product: CASSSRPPTDSSGNTIYF.

On this clonotype: In this CDR3 the conserved last residue, phenylalanine or tryptophan, is missing, so a read error is likely. This rearrangement joins TRBV29-1 to TRBJ2-3; possible D gene TRBD2, 6 bases. CDR1 and CDR2 from the germline V gene are SQVTM and ANQGSEA. The V end lost 6 bases, the J end lost 2 bases, and 12 bases lay between the germline ends. CDR3 length: 13 amino acids. CDR3 DNA: TGCAGCGTGATGCGGGGAAACACAGATACGCAGTATTCT. Its protein is CSVMRGNTDTQYS.

Turning to this clonotype: At one end, the junction sequence differs from germline, possibly due to a read error. This rearrangement joins TRBV30 to TRBJ2-7, with 7 bases aligning to TRBD1. This CDR3 is built from 13 residues. Germline V CDR1 and CDR2: GTSNPN, SVGIG (reference sequence). CDR3 loop: CVWSATGLHEQYF. CDR3 nucleotides: TGTGTCTGGAGCGCGACAGGGCTTCACGAGCAATACTTC.

Worth noting for this clonotype: One end of the junction is discordant with germline, which a read error may explain. The V gene is TRBV5-1, the J gene TRBJ2-7, with D unresolved. This CDR3 has 14 residues. Germline assignment: CDR1 SGHRS and CDR2 YFSETQ. The CDR3 nucleotides are TGCGCCAGCAGCTTGGCGGAGTTCCCCTATGAGCAGTACTTC. Translating it yields CASSLAEFPYEQYF.

About this clonotype itself: A much more abundant neighbour one base away suggests this may be a read error. The chain couples TRBV28 to TRBJ1-6; D is undetermined. CDR3 length equals 14 residues. Germline CDR1 is MDHEN and CDR2 is SYDVKM. The CDR3 protein is CVSSLEQLNSPLHF. The DNA for the CDR3 is TGTGTCAGCAGTTTGGAACAGCTGAATTCACCCCTCCACTTT.

This clonotype was observed a single time. Because the CDR3 is missing its conserved closing phenylalanine or tryptophan, this is likely a read error. In DNA form, the CDR3 reads TGTGCCTGGTGTGCGGGAAACATTTTGCAGCCCCAGCATTAT. It encodes CAWCAGNILQPQHY. V usage is TRBV30 and J usage is TRBJ1-5; D not resolved. The germline gives CDR1 GTSNPN, CDR2 SVGIG (reference sequence). The CDR3 loop spans 14 amino acids. Trimming cost V 5 bases and J 7 bases, with 18 bases left between them.

In its sample, this clonotype was seen once. The chain recombines TRBV10-3 with TRBJ2-7, with 10 bases lining up with TRBD1. Looked up from germline, CDR1 is ENHRY and CDR2 is SYGVKD. V dropped 9 bases and J dropped 9; count of bases not matched to a gene: 17. This CDR3 has 15 amino acids. The CDR3 region is CAMSLAPGQGSTQYF. Here the CDR3 DNA reads TGTGCCATGAGCCTAGCGCCGGGACAGGGGTCGACGCAGTACTTC.

Concerning this clonotype: This may come from a read error, since a much larger clone is one base off. The chain combines TRBV5-4 with TRBJ2-7; TRBD2 matches at 8 bases. In germline, CDR1 is SGHNT, CDR2 YYREEE (reference sequence). CDR3 length: 15 amino acids. The CDR3 sequence: CTSSLGLGGSYEQYF. The DNA of the CDR3 is TGTACCAGCAGCTTGGGACTAGGGGGGTCCTACGAGCAGTACTTC.